These T cell receptor beta chains were read from a single sample in a study of T cells after yellow fever vaccination. TCRdb reprocessed the 5' RACE reads via MiXCR and lists one record per CDR3 protein. The data show about 580,000 distinct CDR3 sequences, less than 20% seen once. The sequenced sample was PBMCs, obtained about 5 days after the first yellow fever vaccination. The source is a young man who received the YFV17D yellow fever vaccine. CDR3s include the opening cysteine and the closing phenylalanine or tryptophan. The order of the fields is V gene, clone size, J gene, D gene, CDR3 protein, CDR3 DNA. D genes are given only for firm matches. Not every row has a clone size; where given, it reads once, few, many or a size class.

TRBV6-1,.,TRBJ1-1,.,CASGPQGSNTEAFF,TGTGCCAGCGGACCTCAGGGGTCTAACACTGAAGCTTTCTTT
TRBV11-2,few,TRBJ2-1,.,CASRALVGEQFF,TGTGCCAGCAGGGCCCTTGTCGGTGAGCAGTTCTTC
TRBV9,few,TRBJ1-1,.,CASTPEGGTEAFF,TGTGCCAGCACCCCGGAGGGGGGGACTGAAGCTTTCTTT
TRBV7-9,.,TRBJ2-7,.,CASSLEVSSYEQYF,TGTGCCAGCAGCTTAGAAGTCAGTTCCTACGAGCAGTACTTC
TRBV11-2,few,TRBJ2-5,.,CASSRRTAQETQYF,TGTGCCAGCAGCCGCAGGACAGCGCAAGAGACCCAGTACTTC
TRBV7-3,.,TRBJ2-6,.,CASSSVPDNSGANVLTF,TGTGCCAGCAGCTCCGTCCCGGACAACTCTGGGGCCAACGTCCTGACTTTC
TRBV7-8,.,TRBJ1-1,.,CASSLLGWDTEAFF,TGTGCCAGCAGCTTATTAGGATGGGACACTGAAGCTTTCTTT
TRBV2,few,TRBJ1-2,TRBD1,CASRDGTDLRGYTF,TGTGCCAGCAGGGACGGGACAGACCTTCGGGGCTACACCTTC
TRBV15,few,TRBJ2-3,TRBD2,CATSRDQRGGTDTQYF,TGTGCCACCAGCAGAGACCAGCGGGGGGGCACAGATACGCAGTATTTT
TRBV4-1,.,TRBJ2-6,TRBD2,CASSLAGPYNSGANVLTF,TGCGCCAGCAGCCTAGCGGGCCCCTACAACTCTGGGGCCAACGTCCTGACTTTC
TRBV12-3/TRBV12-4,many,TRBJ1-2,.,CASLTGSYGYTF,TGTGCCAGCCTCACAGGCTCCTATGGCTACACCTTC
TRBV25-1,few,TRBJ2-3,.,CASTQGSGSDTQYF,TGTGCCAGCACCCAGGGGTCAGGGTCAGATACGCAGTATTTT
TRBV3-1,few,TRBJ1-5,TRBD1,CASSNRGSGNQPQHF,TGTGCCAGCAGCAACAGGGGTAGTGGCAATCAGCCCCAGCATTTT
TRBV7-2,.,TRBJ1-4,.,CASSLFATNEKLFF,TGTGCCAGCAGCTTATTCGCAACTAATGAAAAACTGTTTTTT
TRBV7-2,few,TRBJ1-5,.,CASSRGGGHQPQHF,TGTGCCAGCAGCCGAGGCGGAGGGCATCAGCCCCAGCATTTT
TRBV10-3,.,TRBJ2-2,.,CAIKRNTGELFF,TGTGCCATCAAAAGGAACACCGGGGAGCTGTTTTTT
TRBV7-2,few,TRBJ2-7,TRBD1,CASSPKDRGVTEQYF,TGTGCCAGCAGCCCAAAGGACAGGGGGGTGACCGAGCAGTACTTC
TRBV19,few,TRBJ1-2,.,CASSIGGNYGYTF,TGTGCCAGTAGTATAGGAGGGAACTATGGCTACACCTTC
TRBV7-9,few,TRBJ2-7,.,CASRAPGYEQYF,TGTGCCAGCAGGGCTCCTGGGTACGAGCAGTACTTC
TRBV13,.,TRBJ2-7,.,CASSPFGAGDSYEQYF,TGTGCCAGCAGCCCTTTCGGGGCAGGGGACTCCTACGAGCAGTACTTC
TRBV27,.,TRBJ2-2,TRBD1,CASSLGSGTGTGELFF,TGTGCCAGCAGTTTAGGCTCCGGGACAGGGACCGGGGAGCTGTTTTTT
TRBV5-5,many,TRBJ1-6,.,CASSLEGLAPLHF,TGTGCCAGCAGCTTGGAGGGCCTCGCACCCCTCCACTTT
TRBV30,few,TRBJ2-3,TRBD2,CAWSVGLAGLTDTQYF,TGTGCCTGGAGTGTAGGGCTAGCGGGGTTAACAGATACGCAGTATTTT
TRBV4-3,few,TRBJ1-6,TRBD1,CASSQRKGQGNSPLHF,TGCGCCAGCAGCCAAAGGAAAGGACAGGGGAATTCACCCCTCCACTTT
TRBV5-1,few,TRBJ2-1,TRBD2,CASSLSGGAFNEQFF,TGCGCCAGCAGCTTGAGCGGGGGGGCCTTCAATGAGCAGTTCTTC
TRBV2,.,TRBJ2-1,TRBD1,CTCSPRDRGRHSYNEQFF,TGTACCTGCAGTCCCCGGGACAGGGGACGCCACTCCTACAATGAGCAGTTCTTC
TRBV4-3,.,TRBJ2-2,.,CASSQPGSGTGGLFF,TGCGCCAGCAGCCAACCGGGGTCTGGCACCGGGGGGCTGTTTTTT
TRBV2,few,TRBJ1-4,.,CASRAPLEKLFF,TGTGCCAGCAGGGCCCCGTTGGAAAAACTGTTTTTT